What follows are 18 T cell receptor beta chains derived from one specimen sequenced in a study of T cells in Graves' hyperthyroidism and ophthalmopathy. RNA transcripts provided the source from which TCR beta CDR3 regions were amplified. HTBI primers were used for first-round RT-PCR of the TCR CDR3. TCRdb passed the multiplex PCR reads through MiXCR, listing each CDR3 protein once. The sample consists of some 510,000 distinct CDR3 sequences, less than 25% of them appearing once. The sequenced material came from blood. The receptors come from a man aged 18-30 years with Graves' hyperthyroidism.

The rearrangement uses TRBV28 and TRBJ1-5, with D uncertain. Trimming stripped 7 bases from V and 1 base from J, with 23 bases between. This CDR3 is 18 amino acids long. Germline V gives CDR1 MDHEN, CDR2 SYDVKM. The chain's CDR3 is CASTPKARSLRSNQPQHF. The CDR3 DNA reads TGTGCCAGCACCCCCAAGGCCAGGTCCCTTAGGAGCAATCAGCCCCAGCATTTT.

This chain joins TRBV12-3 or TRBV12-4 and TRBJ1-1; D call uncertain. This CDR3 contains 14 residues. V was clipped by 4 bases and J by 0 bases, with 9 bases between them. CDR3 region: CASSYYPLNTEAFF. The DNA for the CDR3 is TGTGCCAGCAGTTATTACCCCCTGAACACTGAAGCTTTCTTT.

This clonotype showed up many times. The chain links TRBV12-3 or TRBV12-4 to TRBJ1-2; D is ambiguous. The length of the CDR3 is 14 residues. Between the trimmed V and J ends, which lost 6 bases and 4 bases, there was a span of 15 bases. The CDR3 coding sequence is TGTGCCAGCAGCTTGCGGTATGGGTTCTATGGCTACACCTTC. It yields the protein CASSLRYGFYGYTF.

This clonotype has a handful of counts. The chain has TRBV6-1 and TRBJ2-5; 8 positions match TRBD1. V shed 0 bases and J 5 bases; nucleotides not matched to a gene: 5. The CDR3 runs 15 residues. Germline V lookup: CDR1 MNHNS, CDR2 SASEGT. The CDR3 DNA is TGTGCCAGCAGTGAAGCAACAGGGGGTATGGAGACCCAGTACTTC. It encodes CASSEATGGMETQYF.

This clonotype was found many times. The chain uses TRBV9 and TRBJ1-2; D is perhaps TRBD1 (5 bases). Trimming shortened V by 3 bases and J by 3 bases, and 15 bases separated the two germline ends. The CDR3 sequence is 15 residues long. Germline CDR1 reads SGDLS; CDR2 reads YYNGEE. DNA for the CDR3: TGTGCCAGCAGCGAGTCGGGGACGGGATACTATGGCTACACCTTC. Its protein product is CASSESGTGYYGYTF.

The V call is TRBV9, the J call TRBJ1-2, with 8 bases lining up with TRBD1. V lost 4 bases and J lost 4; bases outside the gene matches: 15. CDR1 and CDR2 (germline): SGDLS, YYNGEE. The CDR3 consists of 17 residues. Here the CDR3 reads CASSLPGQAPDTYGYTF. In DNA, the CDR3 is TGTGCCAGCAGCTTGCCGGGACAGGCCCCCGATACCTATGGCTACACCTTC. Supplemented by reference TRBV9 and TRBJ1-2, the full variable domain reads DSGVTQTPKHLITATGQRVTLRCSPRSGDLSVYWYQQSLDQGLQFLIQYYNGEERAKGNILERFSAQQFPDLHSELNLSSLELGDSALYFCASSLPGQAPDTYGYTFGSGTRLTVV.

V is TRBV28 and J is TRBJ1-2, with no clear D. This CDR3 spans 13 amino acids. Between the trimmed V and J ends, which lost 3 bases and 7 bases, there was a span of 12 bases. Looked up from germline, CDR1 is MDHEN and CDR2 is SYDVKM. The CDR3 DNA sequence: TGTGCCAGCAGTTTCCCGCTGAGTGGTGGCTACACCTTC. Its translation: CASSFPLSGGYTF.

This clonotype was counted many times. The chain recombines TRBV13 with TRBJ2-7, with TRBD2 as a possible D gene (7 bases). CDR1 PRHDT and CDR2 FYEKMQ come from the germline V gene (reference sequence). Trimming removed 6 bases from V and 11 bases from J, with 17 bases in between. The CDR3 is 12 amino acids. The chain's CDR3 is CASRGGDNEKYF. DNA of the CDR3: TGTGCCAGCAGGGGAGGGGACAATGAGAAGTACTTC.

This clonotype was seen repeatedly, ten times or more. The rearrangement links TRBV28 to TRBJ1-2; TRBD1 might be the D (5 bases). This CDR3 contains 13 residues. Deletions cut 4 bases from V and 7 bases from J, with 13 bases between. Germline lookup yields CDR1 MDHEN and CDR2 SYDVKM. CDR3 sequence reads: CASSSGTFRGYTF. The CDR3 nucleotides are TGTGCCAGCAGTTCGGGGACGTTTCGTGGCTACACCTTC.

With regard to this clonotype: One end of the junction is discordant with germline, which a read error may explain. For the CDR3, the DNA is TGTAGTGCCCCAACAGGGAGCAGCAATCAGCCCCAGCATTTT. Protein: CSAPTGSSNQPQHF. V and J are TRBV20-1 and TRBJ1-5; TRBD1 is a possible D gene (6 bases). The germline V gene has CDR1 DFQATT and CDR2 SNEGSKA (reference sequence). CDR3 length: 14 amino acids.

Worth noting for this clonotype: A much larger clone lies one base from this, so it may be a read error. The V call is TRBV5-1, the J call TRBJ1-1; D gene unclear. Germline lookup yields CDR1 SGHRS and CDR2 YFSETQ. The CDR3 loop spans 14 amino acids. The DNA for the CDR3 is TGCGCCAGCAGGTCTGGTTCGGGCGGCACTGAAGCTTGCTTT. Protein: CASRSGSGGTEACF.

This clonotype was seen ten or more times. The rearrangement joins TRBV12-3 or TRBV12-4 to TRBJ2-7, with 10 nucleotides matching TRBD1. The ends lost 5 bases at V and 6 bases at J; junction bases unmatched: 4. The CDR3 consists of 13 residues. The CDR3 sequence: CASSPGTGVEQYF. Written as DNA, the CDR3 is TGTGCCAGCAGTCCCGGGACAGGGGTCGAGCAGTACTTC.

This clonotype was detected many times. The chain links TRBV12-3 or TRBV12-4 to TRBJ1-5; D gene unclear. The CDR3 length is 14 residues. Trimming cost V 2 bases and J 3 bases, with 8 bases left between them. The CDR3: CASSLRQANQPQHF. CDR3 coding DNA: TGTGCCAGCAGTTTACGCCAAGCCAATCAGCCCCAGCATTTT.

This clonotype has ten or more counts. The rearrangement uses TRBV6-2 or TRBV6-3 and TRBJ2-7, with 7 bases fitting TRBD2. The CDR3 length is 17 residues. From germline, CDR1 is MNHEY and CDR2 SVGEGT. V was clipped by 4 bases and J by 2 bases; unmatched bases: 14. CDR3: CASSSTLGKRGPYEQYF. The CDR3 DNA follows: TGTGCCAGCAGTTCGACCCTGGGGAAGCGGGGCCCCTACGAGCAGTACTTC.

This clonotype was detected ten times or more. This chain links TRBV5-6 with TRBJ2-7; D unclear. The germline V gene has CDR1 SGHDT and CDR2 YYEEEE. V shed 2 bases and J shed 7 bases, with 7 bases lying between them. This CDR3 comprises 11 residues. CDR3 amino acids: CASSFVGEQYF. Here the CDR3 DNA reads TGTGCCAGCAGCTTTGTTGGGGAGCAGTACTTC.

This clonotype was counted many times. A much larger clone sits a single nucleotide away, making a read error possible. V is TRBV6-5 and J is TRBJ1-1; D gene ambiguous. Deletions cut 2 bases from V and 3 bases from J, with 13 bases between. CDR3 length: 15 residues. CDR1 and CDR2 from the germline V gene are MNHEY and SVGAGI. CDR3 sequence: CASSYGVPMDTEAFF. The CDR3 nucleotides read TGTGCCAGCAGTTACGGGGTACCAATGGACACTGAAGCTTTCTTT.

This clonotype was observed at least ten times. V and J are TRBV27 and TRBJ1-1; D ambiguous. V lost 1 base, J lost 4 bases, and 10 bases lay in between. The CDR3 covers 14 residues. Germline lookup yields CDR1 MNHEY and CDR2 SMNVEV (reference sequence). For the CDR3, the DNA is TGTGCCAGCAGTTTATGGAGGGTAGGCACTGAAGCTTTCTTT. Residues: CASSLWRVGTEAFF.

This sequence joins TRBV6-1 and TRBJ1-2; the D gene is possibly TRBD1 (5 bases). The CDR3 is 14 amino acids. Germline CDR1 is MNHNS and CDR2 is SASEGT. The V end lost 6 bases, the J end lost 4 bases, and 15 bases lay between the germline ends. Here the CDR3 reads CASSSRGVGYGYTF. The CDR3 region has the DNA TGTGCCAGCAGCTCACGGGGCGTGGGCTATGGCTACACCTTC.